The 20 T cell receptor beta chains below come from one sample, sequenced in a study of blood T cell repertoires in COVID-19. Only in-frame clones appear in the TCRdb table, and some are missing; sequencing was by immunoSEQ multiplex PCR. The data hold more than 250,000 clones, with about 83% observed a single time. Input material: peripheral blood. Receptors were obtained from a woman aged 50 to 60 with acute or convalescent COVID-19.

V gene TRBV19 combines with J gene TRBJ1-2, with 9 bases that match TRBD1. CDR1 and CDR2 from the germline V gene are LNHDA and SQIVND (reference sequence). The CDR3 covers 17 residues. V lost 8 bases and J lost 4; bases outside the gene matches: 17. In nucleotides, the CDR3 is TGTGCCAGTCAATCTCACCCCGGGACAGGGAGTTCCTATGGCTACACCTTC. It encodes CASQSHPGTGSSYGYTF.

This clone was recorded once. This chain links TRBV27 with TRBJ2-1; no clear D gene. Trimming removed 2 bases at V and 5 bases at J, with 16 bases between. The germline gives CDR1 MNHEY, CDR2 SMNVEV (reference sequence). The CDR3 loop spans 16 amino acids. The CDR3 nucleotides read TGTGCCAGCAGTTTAGGGCCCGAACTTATCGACAATGAGCAGTTCTTC. The encoded protein is CASSLGPELIDNEQFF.

The chain joins TRBV10-3 to TRBJ1-2; 12 bases fit TRBD1. The CDR3 sequence is 13 residues long. The trim removed 6 bases at V and 8 bases at J, leaving 4 bases unmatched. Looked up from germline, CDR1 is ENHRY and CDR2 is SYGVKD. The CDR3 coding sequence is TGTGCCATCAGGGGGACAGGGGGCGCGGGCTACACCTTC. Encoded protein: CAIRGTGGAGYTF.

The chain couples TRBV7-8 to TRBJ1-3; D is perhaps TRBD1 (5 bases). Trimming pared 4 bases from V and 4 bases from J, leaving 20 bases between. The CDR3 sequence is 17 residues long. The germline V gene has CDR1 SGHVS and CDR2 FQNEAQ. CDR3 region: CASSSLPGQGGGNTIYF. CDR3 bases: TGTGCCAGCAGCTCCCTCCCGGGGCAGGGAGGGGGAAACACCATATATTTT.

The chain combines TRBV24-1 with TRBJ2-5; 9 nucleotides match TRBD2. V trimming: 10 bases; J trimming: 3 bases; junction bases outside the gene matches: 5. Germline V CDR1 and CDR2: KGHDR, SFDVKD. The CDR3 totals 13 residues. CDR3 residues: CATNIAGEETQYF. CDR3 coding DNA: TGTGCCACGAACATAGCGGGAGAAGAGACCCAGTACTTC.

V usage is TRBV7-9 and J usage is TRBJ1-4; TRBD1 is a possible D gene (6 bases). From germline, CDR1 is SEHNR and CDR2 FQNEAQ (reference sequence). The CDR3 totals 14 residues. Trimming left V 5 bases short and J 5 bases short, with 12 bases between. DNA for the CDR3: TGTGCCAGCAGCCCGGACAGCCGGAATGAAAAACTGTTTTTT. It codes for CASSPDSRNEKLFF. The full variable domain, its missing parts supplied by reference TRBV7-9 and TRBJ1-4, is DTGVSQNPRHKITKRGQNVTFRCDPISEHNRLYWYRQTLGQGPEFLTYFQNEAQLEKSRLLSDRFSAERPKGSFSTLEIQRTEQGDSAMYLCASSPDSRNEKLFFGSGTQLSVL.

V and J are TRBV4-3 and TRBJ2-4; weak D call: TRBD2 (5 bases). Looked up from germline, CDR1 is LGHNA and CDR2 is YSLEER. V was trimmed by 4 bases and J by 13 bases, leaving 26 bases between them. The CDR3 has 16 amino acids. The CDR3 protein is CASSLQPPIGRVIQYF. CDR3 bases: TGCGCCAGCAGCCTACAGCCACCTATAGGGAGAGTTATCCAGTACTTC.

The rearrangement uses TRBV27 and TRBJ1-2, with 7 nucleotides matching TRBD1. Per germline, CDR1 MNHEY and CDR2 SMNVEV (reference sequence). V gave up 6 bases and J gave up 2 bases; unmatched junction bases: 9. The CDR3 loop spans 15 amino acids. CDR3 protein: CASRDPGTANYGYTF. The CDR3, as DNA: TGTGCCAGCAGGGACCCCGGGACAGCAAACTATGGCTACACCTTC.

This clone has a handful of counts. The V gene is TRBV2, the J gene TRBJ2-3; 8 nucleotides agree with TRBD2. The CDR3 is made up of 13 amino acids. V was clipped by 4 bases and J by 5 bases; unmatched bases: 2. Germline assignment: CDR1 SNHLY and CDR2 FYNNEI. The CDR3 is CASSAAGEDTQYF. The DNA of the CDR3 is TGTGCCAGCAGTGCAGCGGGAGAAGATACGCAGTATTTT.

This chain joins TRBV4-3 and TRBJ2-7; no definite D call. The CDR3 runs to 13 residues. Germline V CDR1 and CDR2: LGHNA, YSLEER. Trimming shortened V by 4 bases and J by 2 bases, and 9 bases separated the two germline ends. The CDR3 nucleotides read TGCGCCAGCAGCCCACATGCCGCCTACGAGCAGTACTTC. Translated, it gives CASSPHAAYEQYF.

The V and J genes are TRBV7-3 and TRBJ2-3, with a weak D call TRBD2 (5 bases). The ends were cut back, 3 bases at V and 4 bases at J, with 11 bases in the middle. The CDR3 runs to 14 residues. Germline V gene sequence: CDR1 SGHTA, CDR2 FQGTGA. As DNA, the CDR3 is TGTGCCAGCAGCTTGAACAGCGGCGCAGATACGCAGTATTTT. It codes for CASSLNSGADTQYF.

The chain recombines TRBV18 with TRBJ1-2, with 8 bases fitting TRBD1. This CDR3 spans 13 amino acids. CDR1 is KGHSH and CDR2 is LQKENI in the germline V gene. The J segment lost 7 bases and the V segment lost 4 bases, leaving 5 bases of the junction unmatched. The CDR3 loop reads CASSLDREAGYTF. The CDR3 DNA reads TGTGCCAGCTCACTGGACAGGGAGGCTGGCTACACCTTC. Combining the CDR3 with reference TRBV18 and TRBJ1-2 gives the whole variable domain NAGVMQNPRHLVRRRGQEARLRCSPMKGHSHVYWYRQLPEEGLKFMVYLQKENIIDESGMPKERFSAEFPKEGPSILRIQQVVRGDSAAYFCASSLDREAGYTFGSGTRLTVV.

The chain recombines TRBV4-1 with TRBJ1-6; 11 nucleotides line up with TRBD1. The V and J ends lost 4 bases and 7 bases, in that order; junction bases with no gene match: 3. CDR1 MGHRA and CDR2 YSYEKL come from the germline V gene. The CDR3 runs to 15 residues. The CDR3, as DNA: TGCGCCAGCAGCCTTGGACAGGGGGCCAATTCACCCCTCCACTTT. Amino acid sequence: CASSLGQGANSPLHF.

The CDR3 region is CASSKNRAGGLDEQFF. Written as DNA, the CDR3 is TGTGCCAGCAGCAAAAATCGGGCGGGAGGGTTGGATGAGCAGTTCTTC. J is TRBJ2-1 and V is TRBV21-1; the DNA was not compared with TRBD2, the D call given in the table. TRBV21-1 is designated a pseudogene. CDR3 length: 16 residues.

The V and J genes are TRBV18 and TRBJ1-2; D remains ambiguous. CDR1 is KGHSH and CDR2 is LQKENI in the germline V gene. CDR3 size: 15 residues. Trimming took 1 base from V and 1 from J, leaving 10 bases between them. The CDR3 nucleotides are TGTGCCAGCTCACCACTCACAGAAAGTAACTATGGCTACACCTTC. Amino acids: CASSPLTESNYGYTF.

This clone has just one count. This chain uses TRBV7-2 with TRBJ1-2; TRBD1 matches at 8 bases. The germline V gene has CDR1 SGHTA and CDR2 FQGNSA. This CDR3 has 17 amino acids. With V trimmed by 2 bases and J by 3 bases, 11 bases remained unmatched. The CDR3 loop reads CASSLPQTGDYDYGYTF. In DNA form, the CDR3 reads TGTGCCAGCAGCTTACCCCAGACAGGGGATTACGACTATGGCTACACCTTC.

The chain links TRBV7-9 to TRBJ2-2, with D perhaps TRBD2 (6 bases). Between the trimmed V and J ends, which lost 2 bases and 4 bases, there was a span of 11 bases. Germline CDR1 and CDR2: SEHNR and FQNEAQ (reference sequence). The CDR3 spans 15 residues. Here the CDR3 DNA reads TGTGCCAGCAGCTTACCTGGGACTCCCACCGGGGAGCTGTTTTTT. It translates to CASSLPGTPTGELFF.

This chain links TRBV9 with TRBJ1-2; 9 bases fit TRBD1. This CDR3 spans 15 amino acids. With 3 bases clipped from V and 4 bases from J, the junction kept 7 bases outside the gene matches. Germline values: CDR1 SGDLS, CDR2 YYNGEE. The CDR3 protein is CASSASGTGIYGYTF. CDR3 bases: TGTGCCAGCAGCGCCTCCGGGACAGGGATCTATGGCTACACCTTC.

This sequence joins TRBV7-2 and TRBJ2-4, with D tentatively TRBD2 (6 bases). This CDR3 is built from 11 residues. Germline V gene data show CDR1 as SGHTA and CDR2 as FQGNSA. The V and J ends lost 4 bases and 10 bases respectively, with 8 bases between them. CDR3 bases: TGTGCCAGCAGCTCGGGACTTATTCAGTACTTC. As protein: CASSSGLIQYF.

The chain employs TRBV24-1 and TRBJ2-3; D not resolved. Trimming stripped 5 bases from V and 3 bases from J, with 2 bases between. This CDR3 has 11 residues. The germline V gene has CDR1 KGHDR and CDR2 SFDVKD. The CDR3 is CATSATDTQYF. DNA for the CDR3: TGTGCCACCAGTGCAACAGATACGCAGTATTTT.